Presented here are 18 T cell receptor beta chains from one specimen sequenced in a study of blood T cell repertoires in COVID-19. Profiled with immunoSEQ multiplex PCR; TCRdb holds only in-frame clones, not every one. This table holds approximately 92,000 clones, just under 85% found once. Sequenced input: peripheral blood. These TCRs come from a man over 45 with acute or convalescent COVID-19.

This clone has just a few counts. The V call is TRBV30, the J call TRBJ2-2; D possibly corresponds to TRBD2 (6 bases). Per germline, CDR1 GTSNPN and CDR2 SVGIG (reference sequence). Trimming shortened V by 0 bases and J by 2 bases, and 10 bases separated the two germline ends. This CDR3 is built from 15 residues. The CDR3 loop reads CAWSVTSLNTGELFF. CDR3 nucleotides: TGTGCCTGGAGTGTAACTAGCCTAAACACCGGGGAGCTGTTTTTT. The full variable domain, its missing parts supplied by reference TRBV30 and TRBJ2-2, is SQTIHQWPATLVQPVGSPLSLECTVEGTSNPNLYWYRQAAGRGLQLLFYSVGIGQISSEVPQNLSASRPQDRQFILSSKKLLLSDSGFYLCAWSVTSLNTGELFFGEGSRLTVL.

The chain links TRBV19 to TRBJ2-1; perhaps TRBD2 as D (6 bases). The CDR3 spans 13 residues. V lost 5 bases and J lost 3, with 8 bases in between. The germline gives CDR1 LNHDA, CDR2 SQIVND (reference sequence). The CDR3 reads CASSRGIYNEQFF. Here the CDR3 DNA reads TGTGCCAGTAGTCGCGGGATCTACAATGAGCAGTTCTTC.

This sequence joins TRBV2 and TRBJ1-3; 12 bases are shared with TRBD1. After removal of 6 bases from V and 3 bases from J, the junction contained 3 bases not matched to a gene. From germline, CDR1 is SNHLY and CDR2 FYNNEI. The CDR3 has 15 amino acids. The CDR3: CASSWDRGLGNTIYF. The CDR3 bases are TGTGCCAGCAGCTGGGACAGGGGGCTTGGAAACACCATATATTTT.

The V call is TRBV5-1, the J call TRBJ2-5, with TRBD1 as a possible D gene (5 bases). The CDR3 is 15 residues long. Germline V gene sequence: CDR1 SGHRS, CDR2 YFSETQ. Deletions cut 0 bases from V and 5 bases from J, with 14 bases between. CDR3 loop: CASSLGQGFFETQYF. CDR3 in DNA: TGCGCCAGCAGCTTGGGGCAGGGTTTCTTCGAGACCCAGTACTTC.

This clone was found once. The V and J genes are TRBV6-4 and TRBJ2-1; 8 bases align to TRBD2. Germline trimming cut 8 bases from V and 4 bases from J; bases unmatched to any gene: 7. This CDR3 comprises 14 residues. Germline values: CDR1 MRHNA, CDR2 SNTAGT. In DNA, the CDR3 is TGTGCCAGCGCTGTGAGCGGGGGATACAATGAGCAGTTCTTC. Protein product: CASAVSGGYNEQFF.

The V call is TRBV18, the J call TRBJ1-1, with a tentative D call TRBD1 (5 bases). The CDR3 is 12 amino acids. The V and J ends lost 6 bases and 7 bases respectively, with 12 bases between them. CDR1 is KGHSH and CDR2 is LQKENI in the germline V gene. CDR3 sequence: CASSEQQVEAFF. The DNA for the CDR3 is TGTGCCAGCTCGGAACAACAGGTTGAAGCTTTCTTT.

The chain links TRBV5-1 to TRBJ2-1; no clear D gene. Between the trimmed V and J ends, which lost 0 bases and 1 base, there was a span of 8 bases. The CDR3 extends over 15 amino acids. Per germline, CDR1 SGHRS and CDR2 YFSETQ. The CDR3 loop is CASSLAVISYNEQFF. The CDR3 coding sequence is TGCGCCAGCAGCTTGGCGGTGATTTCCTACAATGAGCAGTTCTTC.

V usage is TRBV13 and J usage is TRBJ2-1; 8 bases fit TRBD1. J was trimmed by 3 bases and V by 5 bases; bases with no gene match: 3. There are 14 residues in the CDR3. Per the germline V gene, CDR1 is PRHDT and CDR2 is FYEKMQ (reference sequence). The DNA for the CDR3 is TGTGCCAGCAGCCTGGACAGGGACTACAATGAGCAGTTCTTC. Translation: CASSLDRDYNEQFF.

The V and J genes are TRBV12-3 or TRBV12-4 and TRBJ1-2, with TRBD1 as a possible D gene (5 bases). Trimming left V 7 bases short and J 3 bases short, with 9 bases between. CDR3 length: 12 amino acids. In DNA form, the CDR3 reads TGTGCCAGCACAGGCAGGGACTATGGCTACACCTTC. Translated: CASTGRDYGYTF.

The CDR3 DNA is TGTGCCAGCAGCAGAAGTACAGGGGACAATCAGCCCCAGCATTTT. The encoded protein is CASSRSTGDNQPQHF. This chain joins TRBV7-2 and TRBJ1-5, with 7 bases that match TRBD1. Per germline, CDR1 SGHTA and CDR2 FQGNSA. V dropped 5 bases and J dropped 3; count of bases not matched to a gene: 7. This CDR3 is built from 15 residues.

This sequence joins TRBV9 and TRBJ1-3; 7 bases align to TRBD1. The CDR3 is 15 residues long. In germline, CDR1 is SGDLS, CDR2 YYNGEE. J gave up 0 bases and V 4 bases, and 4 bases lay outside the gene matches. The CDR3 reads CASSPTGASGNTIYF. CDR3 DNA sequence: TGTGCCAGCAGCCCCACAGGGGCCTCTGGAAACACCATATATTTT. The full variable domain, with the rest looked up from reference TRBV9 and TRBJ1-3, is DSGVTQTPKHLITATGQRVTLRCSPRSGDLSVYWYQQSLDQGLQFLIQYYNGEERAKGNILERFSAQQFPDLHSELNLSSLELGDSALYFCASSPTGASGNTIYFGEGSWLTVV.

The V gene is TRBV19, the J gene TRBJ2-5, with D perhaps TRBD1 (7 bases). Deletions cut 1 base from V and 4 bases from J, with 10 bases between. The V gene's germline CDR1 is LNHDA and CDR2 SQIVND (reference sequence). The CDR3 has 14 residues. The CDR3 nucleotides are TGTGCCAGTAGTATAGGACAGGGAGGAGAGACCCAGTACTTC. Amino acid sequence: CASSIGQGGETQYF.

The CDR3 loop reads CASSFRGLEGYTF. In nucleotides, the CDR3 is TGTGCCAGCAGTTTCAGGGGCCTTGAAGGCTACACCTTC. The genes are TRBV28 and TRBJ1-2, with D possibly TRBD1 on 6 matching bases. The V end lost 3 bases, the J end lost 8 bases, and 13 bases lay between the germline ends. CDR3 length: 13 residues. Germline V gene sequence: CDR1 MDHEN, CDR2 SYDVKM.

The CDR3 protein is CASSLDNTNNSPLHF. The CDR3, as DNA: TGTGCCAGCAGCTTAGATAACACTAATAATTCACCCCTCCACTTT. The chain links TRBV11-2 to TRBJ1-6; D call uncertain. This CDR3 region has 15 residues. Germline CDR1 is SGHAT and CDR2 is FQNNGV. Trimming left V 0 bases short and J 5 bases short, with 8 bases between.

The chain links TRBV7-3 to TRBJ2-1; TRBD1 aligns across 8 bases. V shed 6 bases and J 8 bases; nucleotides not matched to a gene: 6. This CDR3 contains 13 residues. The germline V gene encodes CDR1 SGHTA and CDR2 FQGTGA. The CDR3 DNA reads as TGTGCCAGCAGTCGCGGACAGGGCTATGAGCAGTTCTTC. Amino acid sequence: CASSRGQGYEQFF.

Points on this clone: Other DNA sequences in the sample encode the same CDR3. The chain joins TRBV29-1 to TRBJ2-7, with D perhaps TRBD2 (6 bases). V lost 0 bases and J lost 3, with 6 bases in between. Germline V gives CDR1 SQVTM, CDR2 ANQGSEA. There are 12 residues in the CDR3. CDR3 coding DNA: TGCAGCGTTGAAGAGGGGGGCTACGAGCAGTACTTC. Amino acids: CSVEEGGYEQYF.

The rearrangement joins TRBV12-3 or TRBV12-4 to TRBJ2-2; D perhaps matches TRBD1 (6 bases). The CDR3 runs 13 residues. V was pared by 6 bases and J by 3 bases, with 8 bases between. CDR3 sequence: CASRRQDTGELFF. The DNA for the CDR3 is TGTGCCAGCAGACGACAGGACACCGGGGAGCTGTTTTTT.

This clone was recorded only once. This chain uses TRBV2 with TRBJ1-2; D remains ambiguous. The CDR3 extends over 12 amino acids. Trimming shortened V by 9 bases and J by 2 bases, and 10 bases separated the two germline ends. Germline V CDR1 and CDR2: SNHLY, FYNNEI. As DNA, the CDR3 is TGTGCCAGAAAACAGCAAAACTATGGCTACACCTTC. Encoded protein: CARKQQNYGYTF.